This T cell receptor beta chain comes out of a study of cytomegalovirus exposure and HLA in healthy donors. As for the study in general: HLA-typed donors contributed around 82 million unique TCRs, which were held in an early data release.

This clone was seen more than once but under ten times. Researchers ran the PCR with 60 Vbeta and 13 Jbeta primers. TCRdb keeps only in-frame clones here, not all; method: immunoSEQ multiplex PCR. The repertoire includes around 130,000 clones, about 74% of them detected once, and 5.5% to 7% sits in the top ten. The CDR3 runs 17 residues. CDR1 is SGHNT and CDR2 is YYREEE in the germline V gene (reference sequence). V was shortened by 1 base and J by 0 bases, with 13 bases between the two germline ends. Healthy individuals who donated bone marrow served as the donors. The origin of this receptor is a man aged 40-55 years in good health and CMV-seropositive. The specimen sequenced was PBMCs. The chain joins TRBV5-4 to TRBJ1-4; TRBD1 might be the D (6 bases). Here the CDR3 DNA reads TGTGCCAGCAGCTTGTCACCGACAGGTACAACTAATGAAAAACTGTTTTTT. It encodes CASSLSPTGTTNEKLFF. The full variable domain, its missing parts supplied by reference TRBV5-4 and TRBJ1-4, is ETGVTQSPTHLIKTRGQQVTLRCSSQSGHNTVSWYQQALGQGPQFIFQYYREEENGRGNFPPRFSGLQFPNYSSELNVNALELDDSALYLCASSLSPTGTTNEKLFFGSGTQLSVL.